This T cell receptor beta chain was recorded in a study of identical twins. Notes on the study in general: Because invariant MAIT and iNKT cells could be present, zero-insertion analyses could be partly confounded.

The CDR3 covers 15 residues. V shed 4 bases and J 0 bases; nucleotides not matched to a gene: 4. Using its own MiXCR run on the 5' RACE reads, TCRdb lists one record per CDR3 protein. The top ten clones hold over 4% of a sample with 700,000 or so distinct CDR3 sequences, less than 25% of them seen once. Notes on this clonotype: Its antigen is unidentified.

The data were also submitted as part of a second study, on T cells expressing NK-cell markers.

This chain joins TRBV12-3 or TRBV12-4 and TRBJ2-7; 9 bases fit TRBD2. This receptor was taken from a woman aged 18-29 years in good health. Sequencing was done on a sample of PBMCs. CDR3 sequence reads: CASSSLAGASYEQYF. CDR3 bases: TGTGCCAGCAGTTCCTTAGCGGGAGCCTCCTACGAGCAGTACTTC.